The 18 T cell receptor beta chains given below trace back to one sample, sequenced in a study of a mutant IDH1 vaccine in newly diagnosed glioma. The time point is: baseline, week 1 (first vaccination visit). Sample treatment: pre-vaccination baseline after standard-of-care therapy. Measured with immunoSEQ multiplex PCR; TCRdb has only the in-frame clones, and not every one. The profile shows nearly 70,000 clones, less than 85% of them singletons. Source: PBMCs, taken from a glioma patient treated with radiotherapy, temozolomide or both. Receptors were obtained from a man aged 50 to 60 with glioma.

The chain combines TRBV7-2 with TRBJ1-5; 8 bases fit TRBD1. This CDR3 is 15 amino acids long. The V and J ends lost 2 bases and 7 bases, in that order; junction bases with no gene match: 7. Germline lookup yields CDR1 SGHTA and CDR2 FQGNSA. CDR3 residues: CASSLLQGVGQPQHF. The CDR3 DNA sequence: TGTGCCAGCAGCTTACTACAGGGGGTTGGGCAGCCCCAGCATTTT.

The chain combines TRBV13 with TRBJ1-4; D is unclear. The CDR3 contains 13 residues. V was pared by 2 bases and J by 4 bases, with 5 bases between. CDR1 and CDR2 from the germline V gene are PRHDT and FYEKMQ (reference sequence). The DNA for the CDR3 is TGTGCCAGCAGCTTACAGTTTAATGAAAAACTGTTTTTT. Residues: CASSLQFNEKLFF.

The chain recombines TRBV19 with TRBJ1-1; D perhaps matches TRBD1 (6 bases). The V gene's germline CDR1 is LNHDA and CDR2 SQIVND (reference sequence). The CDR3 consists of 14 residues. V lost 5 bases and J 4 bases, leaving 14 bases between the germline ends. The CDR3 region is CASSEGHGSTEAFF. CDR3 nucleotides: TGTGCCAGTAGTGAGGGACACGGTAGCACTGAAGCTTTCTTT.

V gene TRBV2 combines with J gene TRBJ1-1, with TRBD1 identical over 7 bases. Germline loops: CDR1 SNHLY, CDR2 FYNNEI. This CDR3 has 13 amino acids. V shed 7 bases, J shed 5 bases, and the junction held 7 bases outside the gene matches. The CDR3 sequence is CASTKGARTEAFF. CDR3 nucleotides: TGTGCCAGCACCAAGGGGGCGCGGACTGAAGCTTTCTTT.

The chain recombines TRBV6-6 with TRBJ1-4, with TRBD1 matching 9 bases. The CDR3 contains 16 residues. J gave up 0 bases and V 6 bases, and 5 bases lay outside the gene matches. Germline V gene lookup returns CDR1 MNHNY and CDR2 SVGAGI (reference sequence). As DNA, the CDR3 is TGTGCCAGCAGCCGTAGGACAGGGGCAACTAATGAAAAACTGTTTTTT. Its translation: CASSRRTGATNEKLFF.

The CDR3 nucleotides are TGTGCCAGCGGACCTCAGCAGGGGAATGAGCAGTTCTTC. It specifies CASGPQQGNEQFF. The V call is TRBV27, the J call TRBJ2-1; TRBD1 is a possible D gene (6 bases). The CDR3 has 13 residues. Germline assignment: CDR1 MNHEY and CDR2 SMNVEV (reference sequence). The V end lost 8 bases, the J end lost 7 bases, and 15 bases lay between the germline ends.

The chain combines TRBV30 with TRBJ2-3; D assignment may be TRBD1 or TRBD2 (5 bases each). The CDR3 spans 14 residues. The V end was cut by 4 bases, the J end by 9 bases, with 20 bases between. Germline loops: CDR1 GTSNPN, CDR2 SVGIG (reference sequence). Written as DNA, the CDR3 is TGTGCCTGGATTGTACTAGGATCCCGGGGCACGCAGTATTTT. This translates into CAWIVLGSRGTQYF. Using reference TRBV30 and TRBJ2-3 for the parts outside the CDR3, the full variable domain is SQTIHQWPATLVQPVGSPLSLECTVEGTSNPNLYWYRQAAGRGLQLLFYSVGIGQISSEVPQNLSASRPQDRQFILSSKKLLLSDSGFYLCAWIVLGSRGTQYFGPGTRLTVL.

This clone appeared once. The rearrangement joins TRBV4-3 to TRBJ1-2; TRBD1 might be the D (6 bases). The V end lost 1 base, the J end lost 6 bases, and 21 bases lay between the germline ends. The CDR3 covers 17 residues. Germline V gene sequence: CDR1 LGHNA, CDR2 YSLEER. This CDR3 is CASSQGRLEGDLDGYTF. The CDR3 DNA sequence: TGCGCCAGCAGCCAAGGAAGATTGGAGGGGGATCTTGATGGCTACACCTTC.

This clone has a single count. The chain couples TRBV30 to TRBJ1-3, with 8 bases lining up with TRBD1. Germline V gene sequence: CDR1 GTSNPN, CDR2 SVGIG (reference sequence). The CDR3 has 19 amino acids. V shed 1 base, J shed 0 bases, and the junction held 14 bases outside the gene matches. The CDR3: CAWSGGQVFRQLSGNTIYF. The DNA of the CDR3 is TGTGCCTGGAGTGGGGGACAGGTTTTTAGACAACTCTCTGGAAACACCATATATTTT.

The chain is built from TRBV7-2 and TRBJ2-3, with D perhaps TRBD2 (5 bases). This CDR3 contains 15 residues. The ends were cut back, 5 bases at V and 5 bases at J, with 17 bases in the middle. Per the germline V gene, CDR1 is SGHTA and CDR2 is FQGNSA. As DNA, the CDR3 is TGTGCCAGCAGCCCGGCCGGGAAAGCGGTAGATACGCAGTATTTT. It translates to CASSPAGKAVDTQYF.

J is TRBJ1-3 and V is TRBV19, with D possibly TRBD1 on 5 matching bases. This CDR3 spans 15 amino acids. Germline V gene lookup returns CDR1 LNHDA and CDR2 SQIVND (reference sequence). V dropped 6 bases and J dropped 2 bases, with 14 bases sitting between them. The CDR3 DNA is TGTGCCAGTAGCAGCGTTGCGGGGGCTGGAAACACCATATATTTT. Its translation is CASSSVAGAGNTIYF.

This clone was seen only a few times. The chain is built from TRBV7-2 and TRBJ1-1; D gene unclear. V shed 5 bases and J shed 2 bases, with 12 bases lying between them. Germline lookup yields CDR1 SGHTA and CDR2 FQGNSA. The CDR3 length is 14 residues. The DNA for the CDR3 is TGTGCCAGCAGCCCCGGCGTGATAAACACTGAAGCTTTCTTT. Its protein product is CASSPGVINTEAFF. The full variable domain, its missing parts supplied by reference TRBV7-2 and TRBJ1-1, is GAGVSQSPSNKVTEKGKDVELRCDPISGHTALYWYRQSLGQGLEFLIYFQGNSAPDKSGLPSDRFSAERTGGSVSTLTIQRTQQEDSAVYLCASSPGVINTEAFFGQGTRLTVV.

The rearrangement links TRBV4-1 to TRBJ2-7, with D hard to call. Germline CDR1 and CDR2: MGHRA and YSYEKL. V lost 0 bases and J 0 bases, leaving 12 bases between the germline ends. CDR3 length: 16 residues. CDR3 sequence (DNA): TGCGCCAGCAGCCAAGAGGTTCGGACGAGCTCCTACGAGCAGTACTTC. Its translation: CASSQEVRTSSYEQYF.

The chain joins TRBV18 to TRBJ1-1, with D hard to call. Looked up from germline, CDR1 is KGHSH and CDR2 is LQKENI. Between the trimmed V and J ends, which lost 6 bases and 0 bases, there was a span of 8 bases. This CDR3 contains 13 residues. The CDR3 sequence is CASSETLNTEAFF. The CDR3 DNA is TGTGCCAGCTCCGAGACACTGAACACTGAAGCTTTCTTT. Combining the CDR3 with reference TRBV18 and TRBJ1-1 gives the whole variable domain NAGVMQNPRHLVRRRGQEARLRCSPMKGHSHVYWYRQLPEEGLKFMVYLQKENIIDESGMPKERFSAEFPKEGPSILRIQQVVRGDSAAYFCASSETLNTEAFFGQGTRLTVV.

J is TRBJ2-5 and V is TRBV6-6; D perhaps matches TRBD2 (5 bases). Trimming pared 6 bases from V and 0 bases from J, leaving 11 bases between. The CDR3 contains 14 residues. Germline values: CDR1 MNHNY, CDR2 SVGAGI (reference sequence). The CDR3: CASRAGLYQETQYF. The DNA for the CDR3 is TGTGCCAGCAGGGCCGGACTGTACCAAGAGACCCAGTACTTC.

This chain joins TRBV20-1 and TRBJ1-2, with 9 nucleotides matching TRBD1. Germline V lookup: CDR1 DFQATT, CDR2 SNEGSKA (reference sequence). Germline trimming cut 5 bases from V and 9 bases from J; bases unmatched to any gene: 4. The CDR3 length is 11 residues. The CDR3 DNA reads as TGCAGTGCTCGCGGACAGGGGAGCTACACCTTC. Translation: CSARGQGSYTF.

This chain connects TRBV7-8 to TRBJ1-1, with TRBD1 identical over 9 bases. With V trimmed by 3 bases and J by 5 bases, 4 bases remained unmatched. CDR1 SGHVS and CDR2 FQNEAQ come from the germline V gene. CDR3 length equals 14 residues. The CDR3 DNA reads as TGTGCCAGCAGCTTCGACAGGGGGGGGACTGAAGCTTTCTTT. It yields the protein CASSFDRGGTEAFF.

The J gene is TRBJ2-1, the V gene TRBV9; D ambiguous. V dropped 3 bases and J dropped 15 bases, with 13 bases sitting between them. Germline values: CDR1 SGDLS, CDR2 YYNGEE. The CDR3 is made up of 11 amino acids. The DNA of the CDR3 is TGTGCCAGCAGCGATATCGAGCGTCTGTTCTTC. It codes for CASSDIERLFF.